This T cell receptor beta chain appears in the sequencing data of a study of early T cells in non-severe SARS-CoV-2 infection. Study-wide context: Unsorted whole-blood RNA was sequenced in bulk, leaving chains unpaired.

Unique molecular identifier tags were affixed to discrete cDNA molecules. TCRdb called the 5' RACE reads again in MiXCR, with one record for every CDR3 protein. The sample lists about 76,000 distinct CDR3 sequences, 11% seen once, with about 4.5% in the top ten. This clonotype was picked up many times. Its cognate antigen is unknown. Study results and caveats: Anti-spike CD8 specificities were favored by VDJdb matching, whose results missed private and CD4 specificities.

The CDR3 covers 18 residues. CDR1 is KGHDR and CDR2 is SFDVKD in the germline V gene. Trimming removed 3 bases from V and 3 bases from J; junction bases left unmatched: 12. The chain couples TRBV24-1 to TRBJ1-1; 10 bases align to TRBD1. The sequence was obtained from an adult who was a healthcare worker with PCR-confirmed SARS-CoV-2 infection or an uninfected control (not recorded which). Sequencing used whole blood. CDR3 in DNA: TGTGCCACCAGTGATGCTGGGACAGGGGAGACGGGGTACACTGAAGCTTTCTTT. Protein: CATSDAGTGETGYTEAFF.